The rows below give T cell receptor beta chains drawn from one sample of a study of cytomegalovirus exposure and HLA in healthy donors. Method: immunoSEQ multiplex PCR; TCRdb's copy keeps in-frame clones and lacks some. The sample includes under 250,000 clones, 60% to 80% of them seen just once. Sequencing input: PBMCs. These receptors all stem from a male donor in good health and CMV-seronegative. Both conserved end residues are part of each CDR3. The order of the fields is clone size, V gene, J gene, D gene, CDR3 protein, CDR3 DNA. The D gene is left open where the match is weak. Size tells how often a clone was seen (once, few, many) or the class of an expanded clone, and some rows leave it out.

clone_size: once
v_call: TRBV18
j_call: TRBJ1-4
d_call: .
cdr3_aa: CASSRGAGRANEKLFF
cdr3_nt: TGTGCCAGCTCACGGGGAGCAGGACGGGCTAATGAAAAACTGTTTTTT

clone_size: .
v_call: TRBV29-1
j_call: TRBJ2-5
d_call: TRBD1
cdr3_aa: CSVEEEQGPYQTQYF
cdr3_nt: TGCAGCGTTGAGGAGGAACAGGGGCCGTATCAGACCCAGTACTTC

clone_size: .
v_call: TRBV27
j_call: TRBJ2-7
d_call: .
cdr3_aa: CASSLAADYEQYF
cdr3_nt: TGTGCCAGCAGTTTAGCGGCAGACTACGAGCAGTACTTC

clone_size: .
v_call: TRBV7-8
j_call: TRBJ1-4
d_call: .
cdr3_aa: CASSPPGVDEKLFF
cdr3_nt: TGTGCCAGCAGCCCTCCAGGGGTCGATGAAAAACTGTTTTTT

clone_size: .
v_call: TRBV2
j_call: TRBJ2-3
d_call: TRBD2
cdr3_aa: CALSGTSGTDTQYF
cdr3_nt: TGTGCCTTATCCGGGACTAGCGGCACAGATACGCAGTATTTT

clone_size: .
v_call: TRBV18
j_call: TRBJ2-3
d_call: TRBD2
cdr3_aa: CASSLRTSGTLTDTQYF
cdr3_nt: TGTGCCAGCTCACTCCGGACTAGCGGGACTCTCACAGATACGCAGTATTTT

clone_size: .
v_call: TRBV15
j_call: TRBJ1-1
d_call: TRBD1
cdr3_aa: CATSRRTGGERAFF
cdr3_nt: TGTGCCACCAGCAGAAGGACAGGGGGGGAGAGAGCTTTCTTT

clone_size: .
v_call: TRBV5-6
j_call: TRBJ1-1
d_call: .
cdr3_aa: CASSLIEAGSGAFF
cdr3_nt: TGTGCCAGCAGCTTGATCGAGGCAGGGAGCGGGGCTTTCTTT

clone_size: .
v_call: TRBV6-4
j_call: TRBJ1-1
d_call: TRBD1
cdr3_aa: CASSEGAGTEAFF
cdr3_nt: TGTGCCAGCAGCGAGGGGGCCGGCACTGAAGCTTTCTTT

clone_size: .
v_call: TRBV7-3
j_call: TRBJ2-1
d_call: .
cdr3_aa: CASSLTRYNEQFF
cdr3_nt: TGTGCCAGCAGCTTAACGCGGTACAATGAGCAGTTCTTC

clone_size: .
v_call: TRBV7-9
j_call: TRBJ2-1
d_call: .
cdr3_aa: CASSSGRDVNEQFF
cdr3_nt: TGTGCCAGCAGCTCAGGGCGGGATGTCAATGAGCAGTTCTTC

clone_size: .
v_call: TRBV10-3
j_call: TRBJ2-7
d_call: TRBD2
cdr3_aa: CAISGLASTYEQYF
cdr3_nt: TGTGCCATCAGTGGACTAGCGTCGACCTACGAGCAGTACTTC

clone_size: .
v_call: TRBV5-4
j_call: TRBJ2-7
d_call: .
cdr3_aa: CASSLELSSYEQYF
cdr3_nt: TGTGCCAGCAGCTTGGAACTCTCCTCCTACGAGCAGTACTTC

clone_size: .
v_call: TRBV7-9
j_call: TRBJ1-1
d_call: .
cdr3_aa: CASSSPGGAEIMNTEAFF
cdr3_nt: TGTGCCAGCAGCTCCCCCGGGGGTGCAGAAATCATGAACACTGAAGCTTTCTTT

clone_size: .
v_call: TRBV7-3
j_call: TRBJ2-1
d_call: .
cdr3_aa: CASSLFPGSGRNEQFF
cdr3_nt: TGTGCCAGCAGCTTGTTCCCGGGAAGTGGAAGAAATGAGCAGTTCTTC

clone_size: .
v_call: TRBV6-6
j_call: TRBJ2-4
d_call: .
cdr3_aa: CASSYFKLAKNIQYF
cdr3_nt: TGTGCCAGCAGTTACTTCAAACTAGCCAAAAACATTCAGTACTTC

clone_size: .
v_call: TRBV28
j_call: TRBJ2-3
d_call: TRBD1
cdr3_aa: CASSLGDRSTDTQYF
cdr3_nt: TGTGCCAGCAGTTTGGGGGACAGGAGCACAGATACGCAGTATTTT

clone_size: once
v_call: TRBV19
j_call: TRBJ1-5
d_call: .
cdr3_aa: CASSIQDRKNQPQHF
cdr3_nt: TGTGCCAGTAGTATCCAGGACAGAAAGAATCAGCCCCAGCATTTT

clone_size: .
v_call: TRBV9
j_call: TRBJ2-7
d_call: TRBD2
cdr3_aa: CASSVSGASYEQYF
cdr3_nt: TGTGCCAGCAGCGTCAGCGGGGCCTCCTACGAGCAGTACTTC

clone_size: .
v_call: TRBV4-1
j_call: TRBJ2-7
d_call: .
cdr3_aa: CASSQVRGGYEQYF
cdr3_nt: TGCGCCAGCAGCCAAGTTAGGGGGGGCTACGAGCAGTACTTC

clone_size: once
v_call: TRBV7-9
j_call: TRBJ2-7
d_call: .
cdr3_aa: CASSLLVVATQGRGEQYF
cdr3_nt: TGTGCCAGCAGTTTACTAGTCGTCGCTACTCAGGGGCGGGGGGAGCAGTACTTC

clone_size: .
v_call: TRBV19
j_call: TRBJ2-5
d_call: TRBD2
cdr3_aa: CASSPWTSGNKETQYF
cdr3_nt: TGTGCCAGTAGCCCCTGGACTAGCGGGAATAAAGAGACCCAGTACTTC

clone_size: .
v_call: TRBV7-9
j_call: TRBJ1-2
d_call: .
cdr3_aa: CASSFTDRSNYGYTF
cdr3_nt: TGTGCCAGCAGCTTCACAGACAGATCTAACTATGGCTACACCTTC

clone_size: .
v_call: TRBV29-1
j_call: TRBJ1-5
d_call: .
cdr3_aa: CSVEGQGNQPQHF
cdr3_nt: TGCAGCGTTGAAGGACAGGGCAATCAGCCCCAGCATTTT

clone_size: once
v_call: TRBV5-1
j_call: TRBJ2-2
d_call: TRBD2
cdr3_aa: CASSPLAGTGELFF
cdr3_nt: TGCGCCAGCAGCCCACTAGCGGGCACCGGGGAGCTGTTTTTT

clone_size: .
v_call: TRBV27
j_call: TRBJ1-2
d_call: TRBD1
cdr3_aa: CASSPQGQTGHGYTF
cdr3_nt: TGTGCCAGCAGTCCACAGGGACAGACCGGACATGGCTACACCTTC

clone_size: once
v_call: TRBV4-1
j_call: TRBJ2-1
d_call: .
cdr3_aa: CASSRGSSYNEQFF
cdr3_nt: TGCGCCAGCAGTCGAGGGAGCTCCTACAATGAGCAGTTCTTC

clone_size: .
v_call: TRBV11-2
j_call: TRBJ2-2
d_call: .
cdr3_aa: CASSLDGGSDTGELFF
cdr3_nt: TGTGCCAGCAGCTTAGATGGAGGGTCCGACACCGGGGAGCTGTTTTTT

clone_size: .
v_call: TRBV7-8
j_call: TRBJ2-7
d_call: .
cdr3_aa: CASSLTTGLFYEQYF
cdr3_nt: TGTGCCAGCAGCTTGACTACCGGGTTATTCTACGAGCAGTACTTC

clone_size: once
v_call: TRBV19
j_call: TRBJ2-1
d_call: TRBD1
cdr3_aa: CASSIVIGTGVLSYNEQFF
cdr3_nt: TGTGCCAGTAGTATAGTAATTGGGACAGGGGTCCTCTCCTACAATGAGCAGTTCTTC

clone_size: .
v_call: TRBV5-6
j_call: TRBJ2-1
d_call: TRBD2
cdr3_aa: CASSLFSGSKTNEQFF
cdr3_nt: TGTGCCAGCAGCTTGTTTAGCGGGAGTAAAACCAATGAGCAGTTCTTC

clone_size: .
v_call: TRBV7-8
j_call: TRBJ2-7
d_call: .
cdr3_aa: CASNGGQTTYEQYF
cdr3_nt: TGTGCCAGCAACGGGGGACAGACTACCTACGAGCAGTACTTC

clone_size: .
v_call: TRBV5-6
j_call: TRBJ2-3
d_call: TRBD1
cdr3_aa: CASSWGQGTDTQYF
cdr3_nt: TGTGCCAGCAGCTGGGGACAGGGCACAGATACGCAGTATTTT

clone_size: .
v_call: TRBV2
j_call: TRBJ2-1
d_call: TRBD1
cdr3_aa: CASPQGRGNEQFF
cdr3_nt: TGTGCCAGCCCCCAAGGCAGGGGGAATGAGCAGTTCTTC

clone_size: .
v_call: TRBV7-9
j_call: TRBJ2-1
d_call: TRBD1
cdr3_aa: CATRGTGGGNEQFF
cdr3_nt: TGTGCCACCAGAGGGACAGGGGGCGGCAATGAGCAGTTCTTC

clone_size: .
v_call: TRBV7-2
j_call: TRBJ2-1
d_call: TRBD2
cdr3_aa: CASSSLAGGRDEQFF
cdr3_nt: TGTGCCAGCAGCTCGTTAGCGGGGGGGCGGGACGAGCAGTTCTTC

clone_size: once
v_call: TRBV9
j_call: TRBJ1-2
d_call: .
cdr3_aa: CASSQIGEGYYGYTF
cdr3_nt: TGTGCCAGCAGCCAAATAGGGGAGGGGTACTATGGCTACACCTTC

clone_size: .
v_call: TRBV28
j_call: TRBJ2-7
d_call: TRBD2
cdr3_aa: CASSWRGAKAYEQYF
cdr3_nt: TGTGCCAGCAGCTGGCGGGGGGCTAAAGCCTACGAGCAGTACTTC

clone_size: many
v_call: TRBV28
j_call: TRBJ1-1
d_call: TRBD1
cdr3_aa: CASSFWGQGAREAFF
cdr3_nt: TGTGCCAGCAGTTTCTGGGGACAGGGGGCGCGTGAAGCTTTCTTT

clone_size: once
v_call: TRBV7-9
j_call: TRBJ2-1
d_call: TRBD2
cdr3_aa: CSSRLAGNEQFF
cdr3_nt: TGTTCCAGCAGACTAGCGGGAAATGAGCAGTTCTTC

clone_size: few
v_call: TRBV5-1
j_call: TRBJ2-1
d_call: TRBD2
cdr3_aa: CASSSKTSGLSDEQFF
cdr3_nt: TGCGCCAGCAGCTCGAAGACTAGCGGACTGAGCGATGAGCAGTTCTTC

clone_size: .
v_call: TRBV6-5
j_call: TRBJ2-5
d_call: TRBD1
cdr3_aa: CASSRDRARSQYF
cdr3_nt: TGTGCCAGCAGCCGGGACAGGGCCAGGTCCCAGTACTTC

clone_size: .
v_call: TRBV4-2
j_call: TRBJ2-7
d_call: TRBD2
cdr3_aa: CASSQGRASGKYEQYF
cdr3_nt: TGTGCCAGCAGCCAAGGGCGGGCTAGCGGGAAGTACGAGCAGTACTTC

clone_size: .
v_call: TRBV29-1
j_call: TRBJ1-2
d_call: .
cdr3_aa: CSVEGTPKGGYTF
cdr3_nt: TGCAGCGTTGAGGGGACTCCAAAAGGAGGCTACACCTTC

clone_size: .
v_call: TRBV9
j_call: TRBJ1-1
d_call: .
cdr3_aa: CASSLRAQNTEAFF
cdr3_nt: TGTGCCAGCAGCCTGAGGGCCCAGAACACTGAAGCTTTCTTT

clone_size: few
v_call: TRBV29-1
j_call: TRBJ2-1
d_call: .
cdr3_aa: CSVEGSGAKQFF
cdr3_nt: TGCAGCGTTGAAGGGTCAGGGGCCAAGCAGTTCTTC

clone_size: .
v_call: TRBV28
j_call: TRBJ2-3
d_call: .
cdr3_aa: CASSPKLSGVGTDTQYF
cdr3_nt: TGTGCCAGCAGTCCCAAACTTTCGGGGGTTGGCACAGATACGCAGTATTTT

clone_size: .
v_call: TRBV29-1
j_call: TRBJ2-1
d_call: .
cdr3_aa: CSVLGADEQFF
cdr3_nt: TGCAGCGTTTTAGGGGCGGATGAGCAGTTCTTC

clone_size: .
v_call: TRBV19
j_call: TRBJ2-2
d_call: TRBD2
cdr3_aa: CASSIGSGSGGELFF
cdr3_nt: TGTGCCAGTAGTATTGGTAGCGGGAGCGGCGGGGAGCTGTTTTTT